The clone carrying this T cell receptor beta chain was counted many times. Its antigen is currently unknown. A lack of ophthalmopathy progression within 18 months defined stable Graves' hyperthyroidism. TCR beta CDR3 sequences were amplified from RNA transcripts. A first-round RT-PCR of the TCR CDR3 used the HTBI primer set. TCRdb analysed the multiplex PCR reads with MiXCR anew, one entry per CDR3 protein. The table includes some 460,000 distinct CDR3 sequences, about 15% detected once. The CDR3 has 16 residues. V shed 3 bases and J 6 bases; nucleotides not matched to a gene: 4. Germline lookup yields CDR1 MNHEY and CDR2 SMNVEV (reference sequence). The data belong to a study of T cells in Graves' hyperthyroidism and ophthalmopathy. Study results and caveats: Most thyroid clonotypes expanded above 0.001 appeared in blood too. The authors' 13 V-J model separated ophthalmopathy from stable hyperthyroidism. In validation, the model predicted ophthalmopathy. These predictions came a median about 6.5 months before onset.

The source of this sequence is a woman under 30 with Graves' hyperthyroidism. The V gene is TRBV27, the J gene TRBJ2-2; 13 bases match TRBD2. The source material was blood. CDR3 sequence (DNA): TGTGCCAGCAGTTTCCAACTAGCGGGGGGGTCCGGGGAGCTGTTTTTT. Encoded protein: CASSFQLAGGSGELFF.